The source of this TCR beta chain is a study of blood T cell repertoires in COVID-19. Study overall: Italy, Spain and the United States were the sources of the convalescent and acute COVID-19 samples.

Assay used: immunoSEQ multiplex PCR; TCRdb lists only in-frame clones, some missing. The sample carries about 240,000 clones, 81% recorded once. Seattle's enrolled individuals joined amid active infection and were then monitored longitudinally. This CDR3 spans 15 amino acids. V was trimmed by 0 bases and J by 4 bases, leaving 10 bases between them. CDR1 is SGHRS and CDR2 is YFSETQ in the germline V gene. The TCR comes from a woman aged 80 or older with COVID-19, enrolled during active disease. The sequencing input was peripheral blood. The chain is built from TRBV5-1 and TRBJ2-2; D gene unclear. The CDR3 DNA is TGCGCCAGCAGCTTGGCAGGTCTTCGCACCGGGGAGCTGTTTTTT. Protein: CASSLAGLRTGELFF.